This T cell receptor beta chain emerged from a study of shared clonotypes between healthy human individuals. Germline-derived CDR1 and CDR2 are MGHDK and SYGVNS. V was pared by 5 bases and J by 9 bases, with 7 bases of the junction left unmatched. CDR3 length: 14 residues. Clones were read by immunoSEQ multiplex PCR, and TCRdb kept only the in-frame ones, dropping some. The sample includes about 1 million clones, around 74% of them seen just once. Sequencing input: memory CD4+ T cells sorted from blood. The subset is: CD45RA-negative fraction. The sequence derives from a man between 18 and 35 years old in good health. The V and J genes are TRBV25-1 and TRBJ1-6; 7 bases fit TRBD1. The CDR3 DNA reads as TGTGCCAGCAGTCGGACAGGCGGGGGTTCACCCCTCCACTTT. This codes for CASSRTGGGSPLHF.